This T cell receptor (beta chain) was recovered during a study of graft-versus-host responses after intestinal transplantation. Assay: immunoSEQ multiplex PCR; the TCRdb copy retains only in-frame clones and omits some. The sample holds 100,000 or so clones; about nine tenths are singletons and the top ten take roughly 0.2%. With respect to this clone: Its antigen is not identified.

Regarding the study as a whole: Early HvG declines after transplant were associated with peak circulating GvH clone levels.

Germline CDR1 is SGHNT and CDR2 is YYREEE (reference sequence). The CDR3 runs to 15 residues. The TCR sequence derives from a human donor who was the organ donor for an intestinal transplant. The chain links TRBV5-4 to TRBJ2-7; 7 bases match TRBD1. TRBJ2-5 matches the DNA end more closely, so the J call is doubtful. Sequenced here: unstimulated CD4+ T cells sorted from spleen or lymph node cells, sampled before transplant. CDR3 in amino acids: CASSLGQGEWETQYF. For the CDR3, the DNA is TGTGCCAGCAGCTTGGGACAGGGAGAGTGGGAGACCCAGTACTTC.